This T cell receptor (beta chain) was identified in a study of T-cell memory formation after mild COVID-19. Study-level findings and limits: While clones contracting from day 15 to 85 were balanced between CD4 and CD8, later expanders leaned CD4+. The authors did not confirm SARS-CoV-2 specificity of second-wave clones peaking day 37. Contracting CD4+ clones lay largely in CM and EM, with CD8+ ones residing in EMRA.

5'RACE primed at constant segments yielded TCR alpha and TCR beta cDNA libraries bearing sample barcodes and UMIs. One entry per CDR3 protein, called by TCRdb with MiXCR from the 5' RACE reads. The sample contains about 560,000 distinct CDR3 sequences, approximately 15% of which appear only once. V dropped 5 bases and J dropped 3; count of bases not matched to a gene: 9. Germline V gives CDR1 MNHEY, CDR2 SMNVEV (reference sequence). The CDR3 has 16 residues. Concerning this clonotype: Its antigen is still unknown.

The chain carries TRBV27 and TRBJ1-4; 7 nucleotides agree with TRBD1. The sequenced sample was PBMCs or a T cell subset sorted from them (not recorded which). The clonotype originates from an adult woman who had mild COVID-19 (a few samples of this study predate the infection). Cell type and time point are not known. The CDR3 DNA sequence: TGTGCCAGCAGTGTCAACAGGGGAGGATCTAATGAAAAACTGTTTTTT. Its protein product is CASSVNRGGSNEKLFF.